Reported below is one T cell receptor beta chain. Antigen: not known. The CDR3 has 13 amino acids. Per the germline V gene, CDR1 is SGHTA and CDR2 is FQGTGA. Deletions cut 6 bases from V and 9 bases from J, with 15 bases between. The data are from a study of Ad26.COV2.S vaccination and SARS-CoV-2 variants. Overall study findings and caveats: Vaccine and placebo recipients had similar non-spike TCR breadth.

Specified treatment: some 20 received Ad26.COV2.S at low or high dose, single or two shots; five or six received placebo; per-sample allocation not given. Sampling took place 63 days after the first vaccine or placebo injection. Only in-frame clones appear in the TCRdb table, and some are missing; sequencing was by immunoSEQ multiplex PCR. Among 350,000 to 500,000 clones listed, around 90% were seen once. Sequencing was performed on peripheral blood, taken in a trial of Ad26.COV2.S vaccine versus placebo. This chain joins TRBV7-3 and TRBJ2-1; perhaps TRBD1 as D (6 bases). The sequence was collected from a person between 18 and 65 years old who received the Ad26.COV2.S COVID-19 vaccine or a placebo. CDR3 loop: CASRLQTGTEQFF. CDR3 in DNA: TGTGCCAGCAGACTCCAAACAGGGACTGAGCAGTTCTTC.